This T cell receptor beta chain was sequenced during a study of glioma-infiltrating T cells after dendritic cell vaccination. Across the study: Patients had newly diagnosed or recurrent glioblastoma and received dendritic cell vaccines. Treatment, given 2003 to 2012, was autologous tumor lysate-pulsed dendritic cell vaccination.

V lost 6 bases, J lost 5 bases, and 14 bases lay in between. Germline assignment: CDR1 MNHEY and CDR2 SVGAGI. CDR3 size: 14 residues. Here immunoSEQ multiplex PCR was the method, and the copy in TCRdb shows in-frame clones only, minus some. In the table there are approximately 91,000 clones, roughly four fifths of which are singletons. In its sample, this clone was seen many times. Time point noted: after dendritic cell vaccination, including at tumor progression/relapse. All glioblastoma patients lacked an isocitrate dehydrogenase mutation. Specimen: blood, collected after dendritic cell vaccination. This chain joins TRBV6-5 and TRBJ2-1; D is possibly TRBD1 (5 bases). The clonotype originates from a human donor with glioblastoma. The CDR3 spells CASSMLTANNEQFF. In nucleotides, the CDR3 is TGTGCCAGCAGCATGCTGACAGCCAACAATGAGCAGTTCTTC.